These 30 T cell receptor beta chains were all obtained from the same sample, sequenced in a study of shared clonotypes between healthy human individuals. Clones were read by immunoSEQ multiplex PCR, and TCRdb kept only the in-frame ones, dropping some. The sample holds about 480,000 clones; almost 80% are singletons and the top ten take 12%. The sequenced material came from PBMCs. The receptors were gathered from a woman aged 40-49 years in good health. Some clones in this sample may be carry-over from other donors' samples.

The chain recombines TRBV6-5 with TRBJ2-5; no definite D call. CDR3 length: 13 amino acids. Trimming stripped 4 bases from V and 2 bases from J, with 8 bases between. CDR1 is MNHEY, CDR2 SVGAGI, per germline. The CDR3 region is CASSFTPQETQYF. In DNA, the CDR3 is TGTGCCAGCAGTTTCACTCCACAAGAGACCCAGTACTTC.

V and J are TRBV19 and TRBJ2-7, with D possibly TRBD1 on 6 matching bases. There are 15 residues in the CDR3. Germline lookup yields CDR1 LNHDA and CDR2 SQIVND (reference sequence). V was cut by 3 bases and J by 2 bases, with 14 bases left in between. In DNA, the CDR3 is TGTGCCAGTAGTATCGAGGACAGTCTTACCTACGAGCAGTACTTC. This encodes CASSIEDSLTYEQYF.

The chain joins TRBV28 to TRBJ2-7; 9 bases agree with TRBD1. V shed 6 bases and J 2 bases; nucleotides not matched to a gene: 5. This CDR3 contains 14 residues. In germline, CDR1 is MDHEN, CDR2 SYDVKM. The CDR3 here is CASRGGQGPYEQYF. In DNA, the CDR3 is TGTGCCAGCAGGGGGGGACAGGGCCCCTACGAGCAGTACTTC. Together with reference TRBV28 and TRBJ2-7, the CDR3 gives the full variable domain: DVKVTQSSRYLVKRTGEKVFLECVQDMDHENMFWYRQDPGLGLRLIYFSYDVKMKEKGDIPEGYSVSREKKERFSLILESASTNQTSMYLCASRGGQGPYEQYFGPGTRLTVT.

V is TRBV29-1 and J is TRBJ2-3; D not certain. The ends were cut back, 0 bases at V and 0 bases at J, with 10 bases in the middle. Looked up from germline, CDR1 is SQVTM and CDR2 is ANQGSEA. The CDR3 runs 15 residues. This CDR3 reads CSVEDLVLSTDTQYF. In DNA form, the CDR3 reads TGCAGCGTTGAAGATCTTGTCCTAAGCACAGATACGCAGTATTTT.

The chain recombines TRBV29-1 with TRBJ2-1, with a weak D call TRBD2 (6 bases). From germline, CDR1 is SQVTM and CDR2 ANQGSEA. V was cut by 5 bases and J by 2 bases, with 16 bases left in between. CDR3 length equals 15 residues. CDR3: CSVRSAGRPYNEQFF. The DNA of the CDR3 is TGCAGCGTTAGGTCGGCGGGGAGGCCCTACAATGAGCAGTTCTTC.

This clone appeared a few times. The CDR3 here is CASSMDSDTLLTGELFF. The CDR3 DNA reads TGTGCCAGTAGTATGGATAGTGACACCCTACTCACCGGGGAGCTGTTTTTT. The chain recombines TRBV19 with TRBJ2-2; no clear D. From germline, CDR1 is LNHDA and CDR2 SQIVND (reference sequence). The CDR3 totals 17 residues. The ends were cut back, 3 bases at V and 4 bases at J, with 18 bases in the middle.

The chain combines TRBV5-1 with TRBJ2-5; 7 positions agree with TRBD1. Germline loops: CDR1 SGHRS, CDR2 YFSETQ. The CDR3 loop spans 15 amino acids. After removal of 4 bases from V and 4 bases from J, the junction contained 10 bases not matched to a gene. Written as DNA, the CDR3 is TGCGCCAGCAGCCCCTCTCTAAGGGGGCGAGAGACCCAGTACTTC. Its translation: CASSPSLRGRETQYF.

The CDR3 protein is CASSLAPTGTEAFF. In nucleotides, the CDR3 is TGTGCCAGCAGCTTAGCACCGACAGGAACTGAAGCTTTCTTT. V and J are TRBV7-6 and TRBJ1-1; D perhaps matches TRBD1 (6 bases). The V and J ends lost 0 bases and 5 bases respectively, with 10 bases between them. This CDR3 region has 14 residues. From germline, CDR1 is SGHVS and CDR2 FNYEAQ. The full variable domain, rest sourced from reference TRBV7-6 and TRBJ1-1, is GAGVSQSPRYKVTKRGQDVALRCDPISGHVSLYWYRQALGQGPEFLTYFNYEAQQDKSGLPNDRFSAERPEGSISTLTIQRTEQRDSAMYRCASSLAPTGTEAFFGQGTRLTVV.

V is TRBV6-1 and J is TRBJ1-3, with TRBD1 matching over 9 bases. V gave up 6 bases and J gave up 3 bases; unmatched junction bases: 6. The CDR3 spans 15 residues. Germline V gives CDR1 MNHNS, CDR2 SASEGT. The CDR3 protein is CASSRGQGNGNTIYF. The CDR3, as DNA: TGTGCCAGCAGCCGAGGACAGGGGAATGGAAACACCATATATTTT.

The chain employs TRBV19 and TRBJ2-5; the D call may be TRBD1 or TRBD2 (5 bases each). In germline, CDR1 is LNHDA, CDR2 SQIVND (reference sequence). V lost 4 bases, J lost 7 bases, and 19 bases lay in between. The CDR3 totals 15 residues. CDR3 DNA sequence: TGTGCCAGTAGTAGTGTGGTGGGACCGTCCCGGACCCAGTACTTC. This translates into CASSSVVGPSRTQYF.

V is TRBV7-8 and J is TRBJ2-7; TRBD2 agrees at 10 bases. The CDR3 contains 16 residues. Germline CDR1 SGHVS, CDR2 FQNEAQ. Trimming at V came to 5 bases and at J to 6 bases, leaving 13 bases not matched to a gene. CDR3 protein: CASSTYVLAGRGEQYF. In DNA, the CDR3 is TGTGCCAGCAGCACTTACGTACTAGCGGGGAGGGGCGAGCAGTACTTC.

Points on this clone: A much larger clone sits a single nucleotide away, making a read error possible. The gene calls are TRBV7-2 and TRBJ1-1; D is ambiguous. Germline V gives CDR1 SGHTA, CDR2 FQGNSA. V was shortened by 1 base and J by 1 base, with 7 bases between the two germline ends. This CDR3 spans 14 amino acids. DNA for the CDR3: TGTGCCAGCAGCTTAGGAGGGCGGAACACTGAAGCTTTCTTT. This sequence encodes CASSLGGRNTEAFF.

This chain uses TRBV2 with TRBJ1-4, with no clear D. The CDR3 spans 15 residues. Between the trimmed V and J ends, which lost 5 bases and 5 bases, there was a span of 15 bases. CDR1 SNHLY and CDR2 FYNNEI come from the germline V gene. The CDR3 DNA reads TGTGCCAGCAGTCGCCGGGAACCTCTAAATGAAAAACTGTTTTTT. Its protein is CASSRREPLNEKLFF.

The V call is TRBV7-2, the J call TRBJ2-7, with D maybe TRBD1 (5 bases). Trimming left V 1 base short and J 7 bases short, with 11 bases between. The CDR3 contains 13 residues. The germline gives CDR1 SGHTA, CDR2 FQGNSA. This CDR3 is CASSLGGWKEQYF. The CDR3, as DNA: TGTGCCAGCAGCTTAGGGGGCTGGAAGGAGCAGTACTTC.

This clone was seen a handful of times. The chain employs TRBV5-1 and TRBJ2-2; D may be TRBD2 (7 bases). CDR1 is SGHRS and CDR2 is YFSETQ in the germline V gene. Trimming stripped 4 bases from V and 6 bases from J, with 22 bases between. CDR3 length equals 17 residues. DNA of the CDR3: TGCGCCAGCAGCCCAGGAGGGGGGGCAGGTCTGGCCGGGGAGCTGTTTTTT. Translating it yields CASSPGGGAGLAGELFF.

The J gene is TRBJ2-2, the V gene TRBV11-2, with 8 bases identical to TRBD2. Germline V gene lookup returns CDR1 SGHAT and CDR2 FQNNGV. V trimming: 5 bases; J trimming: 6 bases; junction bases outside the gene matches: 14. This CDR3 is 17 amino acids long. The DNA for the CDR3 is TGTGCCAGCAGCCCGGTCGGGACTAGGACTACTGCCGGGGAGCTGTTTTTT. Its translation: CASSPVGTRTTAGELFF.

This clone came up once. The chain joins TRBV30 to TRBJ2-3; no firm D call. The CDR3 runs 17 residues. Germline CDR1 GTSNPN, CDR2 SVGIG (reference sequence). Deletions cut 0 bases from V and 7 bases from J, with 23 bases between. The DNA for the CDR3 is TGTGCCTGGAGTGTCCCCTTGGCGATGAAAGACGCGTATACGCAGTATTTT. It specifies CAWSVPLAMKDAYTQYF. Supplemented by reference TRBV30 and TRBJ2-3, the full variable domain reads SQTIHQWPATLVQPVGSPLSLECTVEGTSNPNLYWYRQAAGRGLQLLFYSVGIGQISSEVPQNLSASRPQDRQFILSSKKLLLSDSGFYLCAWSVPLAMKDAYTQYFGPGTRLTVL.

The count of this clone is one. The CDR3 protein is CASSRVGEGTTEAFF. The CDR3 DNA sequence: TGCGCCAGCAGCCGCGTGGGGGAGGGGACCACTGAAGCTTTCTTT. V is TRBV4-3 and J is TRBJ1-1; a possible D gene is TRBD1 (5 bases). The CDR3 consists of 15 residues. V lost 4 bases to trimming and J lost 4 bases, with 16 bases between them. CDR1 is LGHNA, CDR2 YSLEER, per germline.

The genes are TRBV18 and TRBJ2-2, with 8 bases fitting TRBD2. The CDR3 is 16 amino acids. V lost 3 bases and J lost 4; bases outside the gene matches: 7. In germline, CDR1 is KGHSH, CDR2 LQKENI. The CDR3 protein is CASSPPTAGVTGELFF. In DNA, the CDR3 is TGTGCCAGCTCACCCCCGACAGCGGGGGTCACCGGGGAGCTGTTTTTT. Full variable domain (rest looked up from reference TRBV18 and TRBJ2-2): NAGVMQNPRHLVRRRGQEARLRCSPMKGHSHVYWYRQLPEEGLKFMVYLQKENIIDESGMPKERFSAEFPKEGPSILRIQQVVRGDSAAYFCASSPPTAGVTGELFFGEGSRLTVL.

The J gene is TRBJ2-2, the V gene TRBV6-5; D not certain. The CDR3 totals 12 residues. Germline CDR1 is MNHEY and CDR2 is SVGAGI. V was clipped by 4 bases and J by 7 bases, with 7 bases between them. The CDR3 bases are TGTGCCAGCAGTTTAAGTGGCGGGGAGCTGTTTTTT. Residues: CASSLSGGELFF.

Worth noting for this clone: The sample holds other DNA sequences that translate to the same CDR3. The chain couples TRBV27 to TRBJ1-1; unclear D gene. From germline, CDR1 is MNHEY and CDR2 SMNVEV (reference sequence). Trimming removed 3 bases at V and 3 bases at J, with 11 bases between. CDR3 size: 14 residues. CDR3 in DNA: TGTGCCAGCAGTTTGAAGGGCAGAGACACTGAAGCTTTCTTT. It codes for CASSLKGRDTEAFF.

V is TRBV6-6 and J is TRBJ2-7; 7 nucleotides match TRBD1. V dropped 5 bases and J dropped 2; count of bases not matched to a gene: 6. This CDR3 is 14 amino acids long. Germline values: CDR1 MNHNY, CDR2 SVGAGI (reference sequence). The CDR3 DNA is TGTGCCAGCAGTCTCCGGACAGGTCCCTACGAGCAGTACTTC. Protein: CASSLRTGPYEQYF.

The genes are TRBV30 and TRBJ1-3; D is unresolved. V shed 4 bases and J shed 0 bases, with 7 bases lying between them. The CDR3 loop spans 13 amino acids. Germline V gene sequence: CDR1 GTSNPN, CDR2 SVGIG (reference sequence). The chain's CDR3 is CAWTPNSGNTIYF. The DNA of the CDR3 is TGTGCCTGGACTCCTAACTCTGGAAACACCATATATTTT. The whole variable domain, remainder taken from reference TRBV30 and TRBJ1-3, is SQTIHQWPATLVQPVGSPLSLECTVEGTSNPNLYWYRQAAGRGLQLLFYSVGIGQISSEVPQNLSASRPQDRQFILSSKKLLLSDSGFYLCAWTPNSGNTIYFGEGSWLTVV.

This sequence joins TRBV9 and TRBJ2-7; D may be TRBD1 (5 bases). V lost 0 bases, J lost 2 bases, and 12 bases lay in between. The germline V gene encodes CDR1 SGDLS and CDR2 YYNGEE. CDR3 size: 15 residues. CDR3 in amino acids: CASSVGQGITYEQYF. The CDR3 region has the DNA TGTGCCAGCAGCGTAGGCCAGGGTATAACCTACGAGCAGTACTTC.

J is TRBJ2-7 and V is TRBV28, with TRBD1 as a possible D gene (5 bases). CDR1 and CDR2 from the germline V gene are MDHEN and SYDVKM. V gave up 8 bases and J gave up 4 bases, with 21 bases separating them. The CDR3 totals 15 residues. The CDR3 is CASLPRGAGKYEQYF. The CDR3 region has the DNA TGTGCCAGCCTACCTCGCGGTGCAGGGAAGTACGAGCAGTACTTC.

This clone occurred once. The rearrangement links TRBV19 to TRBJ2-5; 13 bases map to TRBD2. This CDR3 contains 17 residues. Trimming cost V 9 bases and J 6 bases; bases outside gene matches: 16. The germline V gene has CDR1 LNHDA and CDR2 SQIVND (reference sequence). The CDR3 nucleotides read TGTGCCAGCAGCCCGCCTCGACTAGCGGGAGGTTTGCAGACCCAGTACTTC. It encodes CASSPPRLAGGLQTQYF. The whole variable domain, filled in from reference TRBV19 and TRBJ2-5, reads DGGITQSPKYLFRKEGQNVTLSCEQNLNHDAMYWYRQDPGQGLRLIYYSQIVNDFQKGDIAEGYSVSREKKESFPLTVTSAQKNPTAFYLCASSPPRLAGGLQTQYFGPGTRLLVL.

This sequence joins TRBV2 and TRBJ1-1; no reliable D call. This CDR3 is 12 amino acids long. The V end lost 4 bases, the J end lost 10 bases, and 13 bases lay between the germline ends. Germline CDR1 SNHLY, CDR2 FYNNEI. CDR3 amino acids: CASSGLLLGAFF. For the CDR3, the DNA is TGTGCCAGCAGTGGACTACTCCTCGGAGCTTTCTTT.

The chain has TRBV6-1 and TRBJ2-3; D remains ambiguous. The V and J ends lost 6 bases and 4 bases respectively, with 8 bases between them. The CDR3 consists of 12 residues. Germline loops: CDR1 MNHNS, CDR2 SASEGT. CDR3 in amino acids: CASSMSADTQYF. CDR3 sequence (DNA): TGTGCCAGCAGCATGTCGGCAGATACGCAGTATTTT.

The genes are TRBV28 and TRBJ1-2; D is uncertain. CDR3 size: 13 residues. CDR1 MDHEN and CDR2 SYDVKM come from the germline V gene. V lost 3 bases, J lost 6 bases, and 11 bases lay in between. The CDR3 spells CASSFPKLDGYTF. CDR3 in DNA: TGTGCCAGCAGTTTCCCGAAATTAGATGGCTACACCTTC.

This clone has only one observation. J is TRBJ2-7 and V is TRBV21-1; the table assigns TRBD2, which was not confirmed against the DNA. TRBV21-1 is assigned pseudogene status. The CDR3 contains 18 residues. This CDR3 is CASSKPQTGRTRSYEQYF. CDR3 nucleotides: TGTGCCAGCAGCAAACCCCAAACCGGGCGGACTCGCTCCTACGAGCAGTACTTC.